The clone carrying this T cell receptor beta chain turned up a few times. Its antigen is not known. Primers used in a second PCR of about 7 to 12 cycles were a sample-barcoded 5' primer and a J-beta primer mix. One entry per CDR3 protein, called by TCRdb with MiXCR from the 5' RACE reads. The repertoire consists of 1,800,000 or so distinct CDR3 sequences, with approximately 40% occurring once and the leading ten covering more than 20%. The record originates from a study of blood T cells in healthy people across ages. The CDR3 extends over 17 amino acids. V lost 3 bases and J 2 bases, leaving 17 bases between the germline ends. Germline loops: CDR1 SQVTM, CDR2 ANQGSEA. Study-level findings and limits: Conclusively comparing naive with antigen-experienced cells was impossible with unsorted PBMCs.

The sequencing sample was made of blood. V gene TRBV29-1 combines with J gene TRBJ2-6; possibly TRBD1 for D (5 bases). This receptor was identified in a human donor in good health. CDR3 region: CSVDAAGSSPGANVLTF. The CDR3 nucleotides read TGCAGCGTTGACGCGGCAGGGTCGTCTCCTGGGGCCAACGTCCTGACTTTC.